The 20 T cell receptor beta chains below were found in one sample sequenced in a study of CD8+ T cells in alopecia areata. Following extraction, RNA underwent reverse transcription to cDNA, which served as the sequencing template. TCRdb's table, derived via immunoSEQ multiplex PCR, lists solely in-frame clones and lacks some. The table lists 150,000 to 200,000 clones, 59% of them singletons. The source material was CD4+ T cells sorted from blood, sampled at week 0. Source of these receptors: a human donor with alopecia areata.

The chain links TRBV6-5 to TRBJ2-3, with unresolved D. The V end lost 5 bases, the J end lost 9 bases, and 12 bases lay between the germline ends. CDR1 and CDR2 from the germline V gene are MNHEY and SVGAGI. CDR3 length equals 12 residues. The CDR3 DNA reads as TGTGCCAGCAGTCCCGGTGCCCGCACGCAGTATTTT. The encoded protein is CASSPGARTQYF.

This clone was counted ten times or more. The chain's CDR3 is CASSKLQGSLSPLHF. The CDR3 nucleotides are TGTGCCAGCAGCAAACTACAGGGATCCCTCTCACCCCTCCACTTT. The V call is TRBV6-1, the J call TRBJ1-6, with a weak D call TRBD1 (6 bases). V shed 6 bases and J shed 10 bases, with 19 bases lying between them. The germline CDR1 and CDR2 sequences are MNHNS and SASEGT. This CDR3 is 15 amino acids long.

This clone was observed once. The gene calls are TRBV11-1 and TRBJ2-7; the D gene could be TRBD1 or TRBD2 (6 bases each). The V end lost 1 base, the J end lost 1 base, and 11 bases lay between the germline ends. The CDR3 loop spans 15 amino acids. Looked up from germline, CDR1 is SGHAT and CDR2 is FQDESV (reference sequence). CDR3 DNA sequence: TGTGCCAGCAGCTTAGAAGGGGGGCCATCCTACGAGCAGTACTTC. It is translated as CASSLEGGPSYEQYF.

The J gene is TRBJ1-2, the V gene TRBV7-9; TRBD1 agrees at 11 bases. V shed 5 bases and J 8 bases; nucleotides not matched to a gene: 7. This CDR3 has 14 amino acids. Germline CDR1 reads SEHNR; CDR2 reads FQNEAQ (reference sequence). The CDR3 is CASSRTGGIRGYTF. The CDR3 DNA follows: TGTGCCAGCAGCCGGACAGGGGGCATAAGGGGCTACACCTTC. The variable domain in full, with the rest retrieved from reference TRBV7-9 and TRBJ1-2, is DTGVSQNPRHKITKRGQNVTFRCDPISEHNRLYWYRQTLGQGPEFLTYFQNEAQLEKSRLLSDRFSAERPKGSFSTLEIQRTEQGDSAMYLCASSRTGGIRGYTFGSGTRLTVV.

This clone was detected a few times. V usage is TRBV19 and J usage is TRBJ1-6, with D perhaps matching TRBD1 (6 bases). CDR3 length: 14 amino acids. Trimming took off 4 bases at V and 11 bases at J, with 15 bases between the two ends. CDR1 and CDR2 from the germline V gene are LNHDA and SQIVND (reference sequence). The CDR3 nucleotides read TGTGCCAGTAGTACGGACAGCCCCGGGGCACCCCTCCACTTT. Translated, it gives CASSTDSPGAPLHF.

V and J are TRBV10-3 and TRBJ2-1, with 9 bases fitting TRBD2. The CDR3 has 14 residues. V was pared by 4 bases and J by 5 bases, with 3 bases of the junction left unmatched. CDR1 ENHRY and CDR2 SYGVKD come from the germline V gene. The DNA for the CDR3 is TGTGCCATCAGTGGACTAGCGGTAAACAATGAGCAGTTCTTC. This encodes CAISGLAVNNEQFF.

The chain has TRBV15 and TRBJ1-3; D gene ambiguous. Trimming pared 4 bases from V and 3 bases from J, leaving 7 bases between. This CDR3 comprises 13 residues. The germline V gene has CDR1 LNHNV and CDR2 YYDKDF (reference sequence). The CDR3 DNA follows: TGTGCCACCAGCAAGAAGGATGGAAACACCATATATTTT. It translates to CATSKKDGNTIYF.

The chain has TRBV7-2 and TRBJ2-5, with 9 bases fitting TRBD1. With 3 bases clipped from V and 2 bases from J, the junction kept 4 bases outside the gene matches. CDR3 length: 15 amino acids. CDR1 and CDR2 from the germline V gene are SGHTA and FQGNSA. The CDR3 bases are TGTGCCAGCAGCTTCCCCGGGACAGGGCAAGAGACCCAGTACTTC. Amino acids: CASSFPGTGQETQYF.

This clone came up a few times. Only one base separates this from a far larger clonotype, so it likely reflects a read error. The V call is TRBV5-6, the J call TRBJ2-4; 8 bases agree with TRBD2. TRBJ2-1 explains the end of the DNA better; the J call may be wrong. This CDR3 contains 16 residues. Germline V gives CDR1 SGHDT, CDR2 YYEEEE. The CDR3 coding sequence is TGTGCCAGCAGCCCAATAGGCGGGGGGATTGACAATGAGCAGTTCTTC. Its translation is CASSPIGGGIDNEQFF.

This clone was recorded a few times. The rearrangement links TRBV19 to TRBJ2-3; 8 nucleotides agree with TRBD2. Trimming took 4 bases from V and 4 from J; bases not matched to a gene: 7. In germline, CDR1 is LNHDA, CDR2 SQIVND (reference sequence). The CDR3 consists of 15 residues. The CDR3 nucleotides read TGTGCCAGTAGTACGGCTAGCGGGTCGGCAGATACGCAGTATTTT. It encodes CASSTASGSADTQYF.

The chain is built from TRBV4-1 and TRBJ2-3; perhaps TRBD2 as D (6 bases). The CDR3 has 15 amino acids. Between the trimmed V and J ends, which lost 0 bases and 9 bases, there was a span of 16 bases. Germline loops: CDR1 MGHRA, CDR2 YSYEKL. The CDR3 DNA follows: TGCGCCAGCAGCCAAGAAAGCGGGTTTGAGGGGACGCAGTATTTT. As protein: CASSQESGFEGTQYF.

The sample holds one count of this clone. The chain employs TRBV30 and TRBJ2-5; maybe TRBD2 (5 bases). The CDR3 runs to 12 residues. V was trimmed by 4 bases and J by 3 bases, leaving 9 bases between them. Germline V gene lookup returns CDR1 GTSNPN and CDR2 SVGIG (reference sequence). The CDR3 nucleotides read TGTGCCTGGAAGGGAGAAGAAGAGACCCAGTACTTC. Residues: CAWKGEEETQYF.

V is TRBV30 and J is TRBJ2-3; maybe TRBD1 (5 bases). V shed 2 bases and J shed 9 bases, with 6 bases lying between them. Germline CDR1 reads GTSNPN; CDR2 reads SVGIG (reference sequence). CDR3 length: 10 amino acids. CDR3 nucleotides: TGTGCCTGGAGTTCAGGGACGCAGTATTTT. Encoded protein: CAWSSGTQYF.

The chain joins TRBV29-1 to TRBJ1-5; D gene uncertain. The CDR3 is 13 amino acids. Germline lookup yields CDR1 SQVTM and CDR2 ANQGSEA. V gave up 5 bases and J gave up 1 base, with 9 bases separating them. CDR3 coding DNA: TGCAGCGTTCAACCGGGAAGCAATCAGCCCCAGCATTTT. Residues: CSVQPGSNQPQHF.

V usage is TRBV4-2 and J usage is TRBJ1-1; no clear D gene. CDR1 is LGHNA, CDR2 YNFKEQ, per germline. With 0 bases removed from V and 6 bases from J, the gap between germline ends came to 8 bases. CDR3 length: 13 amino acids. As DNA, the CDR3 is TGTGCCAGCAGCCAAGATCCCAGGTCTGAAGCTTTCTTT. Protein product: CASSQDPRSEAFF.

In this sample, this clone turned up a few times. The CDR3 here is CASSQQSVGTGELFF. The CDR3 region has the DNA TGTGCCAGCAGCCAACAAAGCGTGGGCACCGGGGAGCTGTTTTTT. The chain uses TRBV14 and TRBJ2-2; D unclear. CDR1 is SGHDN, CDR2 FVKESK, per germline. The V end lost 2 bases, the J end lost 4 bases, and 11 bases lay between the germline ends. This CDR3 is built from 15 residues.

This clone was detected only a few times. This chain joins TRBV29-1 and TRBJ1-1, with D hard to call. Trimming pared 4 bases from V and 4 bases from J, leaving 4 bases between. The germline gives CDR1 SQVTM, CDR2 ANQGSEA. CDR3 length: 10 amino acids. CDR3 nucleotide sequence: TGCAGCGTTGTGCTCACTGAAGCTTTCTTT. This translates into CSVVLTEAFF.

The rearrangement uses TRBV6-6 and TRBJ1-2; tentative D call: TRBD1 (6 bases). The V gene's germline CDR1 is MNHNY and CDR2 SVGAGI (reference sequence). The CDR3 is made up of 14 amino acids. The ends were cut back, 8 bases at V and 4 bases at J, with 17 bases in the middle. CDR3 sequence (DNA): TGTGCCAGCGCCCGGTGGGGGGCCGGCTATGGCTACACCTTC. Protein: CASARWGAGYGYTF.

The V and J genes are TRBV19 and TRBJ2-7, with 8 nucleotides matching TRBD1. This CDR3 has 14 amino acids. V lost 5 bases, J lost 4 bases, and 7 bases stayed unmatched. Germline assignment: CDR1 LNHDA and CDR2 SQIVND (reference sequence). This CDR3 is CASSPRGRIYEQYF. The CDR3 region has the DNA TGTGCCAGTAGTCCCAGGGGGCGAATTTACGAGCAGTACTTC. Drawing the rest from reference TRBV19 and TRBJ2-7, the complete variable domain is DGGITQSPKYLFRKEGQNVTLSCEQNLNHDAMYWYRQDPGQGLRLIYYSQIVNDFQKGDIAEGYSVSREKKESFPLTVTSAQKNPTAFYLCASSPRGRIYEQYFGPGTRLTVT.

The chain couples TRBV15 to TRBJ1-2; D is possibly TRBD1 (6 bases). Per the germline V gene, CDR1 is LNHNV and CDR2 is YYDKDF (reference sequence). V was pared by 0 bases and J by 4 bases, with 12 bases between. The CDR3 is 15 residues long. CDR3 DNA: TGTGCCACCAGCAGAGATTCGGGCAGGGGCTATGGCTACACCTTC. Translating gives CATSRDSGRGYGYTF.